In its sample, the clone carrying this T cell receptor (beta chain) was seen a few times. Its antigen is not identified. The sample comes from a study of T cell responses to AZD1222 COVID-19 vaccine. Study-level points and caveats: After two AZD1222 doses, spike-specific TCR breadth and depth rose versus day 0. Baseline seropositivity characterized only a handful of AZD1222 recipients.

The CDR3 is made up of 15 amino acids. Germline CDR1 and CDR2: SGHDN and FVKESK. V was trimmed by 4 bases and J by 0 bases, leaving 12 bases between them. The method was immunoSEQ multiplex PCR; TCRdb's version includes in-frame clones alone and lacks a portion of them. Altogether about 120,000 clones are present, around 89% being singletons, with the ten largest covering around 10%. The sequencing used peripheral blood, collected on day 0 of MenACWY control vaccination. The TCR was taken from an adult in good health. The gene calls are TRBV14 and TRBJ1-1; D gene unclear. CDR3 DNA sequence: TGTGCCAGCAGCCTAGGAGGAGCTCTGAACACTGAAGCTTTCTTT. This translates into CASSLGGALNTEAFF. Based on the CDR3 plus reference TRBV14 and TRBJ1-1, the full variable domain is EAGVTQFPSHSVIEKGQTVTLRCDPISGHDNLYWYRRVMGKEIKFLLHFVKESKQDESGMPNNRFLAERTGGTYSTLKVQPAELEDSGVYFCASSLGGALNTEAFFGQGTRLTVV.